This is a list of T cell receptor beta chains from one sample in a study of blood T cell repertoires in COVID-19. Using immunoSEQ multiplex PCR, the repertoire was profiled, and TCRdb retains in-frame clones only, with some absent. The sample includes tens of thousands of clones, about 92% of them seen just once. The sequenced sample consisted of peripheral blood. The receptors shown here come from a woman aged 50 to 65 in a cohort sampled during active COVID-19. Each CDR3 is given with its conserved first and last residue. D genes are given only for firm matches. Size is stated for part of the rows, as once, few or many counts, or as a class when the clone is expanded.

CDR3 length	V gene	clone size	J gene	D gene	CDR3 protein	CDR3 DNA
12	TRBV19	-	TRBJ2-1	-	CASSTFHNEQFF	TGTGCCAGTAGTACGTTCCACAATGAGCAGTTCTTC
17	TRBV15	once	TRBJ2-1	TRBD2	CATSREGMVAGLNEQFF	TGTGCCACCAGCAGGGAGGGGATGGTAGCGGGTCTCAATGAGCAGTTCTTC
13	TRBV28	once	TRBJ1-2	-	CASSLRQNYGYTF	TGTGCCAGCAGTTTAAGACAGAACTATGGCTACACCTTC
9	TRBV2	-	TRBJ2-1	-	CASDYEQFF	TGTGCCAGCGACTATGAGCAGTTCTTC
15	TRBV6-4	-	TRBJ2-1	TRBD2	CASSDSLAGGNEQFF	TGTGCCAGCAGTGACTCATTAGCGGGAGGCAATGAGCAGTTCTTC
14	TRBV28	-	TRBJ1-4	-	CASSPPRGNEKLFF	TGTGCCAGCAGTCCCCCTAGAGGGAATGAAAAACTGTTTTTT
13	TRBV5-4	once	TRBJ1-1	TRBD1	CASSRQGDTEAFF	TGTGCCAGCAGTCGACAGGGGGACACTGAAGCTTTCTTT
13	TRBV10-1	once	TRBJ1-1	-	CASSEVVNTEAFF	TGCGCCAGCTCTGAGGTGGTGAACACTGAAGCTTTCTTT
16	TRBV5-4	-	TRBJ1-2	-	CASSLPGALGDIGYTF	TGTGCCAGCAGCTTGCCAGGGGCACTCGGCGATATTGGCTACACCTTC
12	TRBV7-3	-	TRBJ2-2	-	CASSVGSRELFF	TGTGCCAGCAGCGTAGGGAGTAGGGAGCTGTTTTTT
15	TRBV19	few	TRBJ1-2	-	CASSGLGLSRHGYTF	TGTGCCAGTAGTGGCTTGGGGCTCTCCCGGCATGGCTACACCTTC
14	TRBV28	-	TRBJ1-1	TRBD1	CASFDRGLGTEAFF	TGTGCCAGCTTCGACAGGGGGCTGGGCACTGAAGCTTTCTTT
16	TRBV11-2	-	TRBJ1-2	-	CASSQPGTAPTYGYTF	TGTGCCAGCAGTCAACCCGGGACTGCCCCGACTTATGGCTACACCTTC
14	TRBV5-1	once	TRBJ1-2	TRBD1	CASSTGQGSYGYTF	TGCGCCAGCAGCACCGGACAGGGTTCGTACGGCTACACCTTC
13	TRBV7-2	once	TRBJ2-3	-	CASSSGAVYTQYF	TGTGCCAGCAGCTCAGGGGCGGTATATACGCAGTATTTT
12	TRBV7-9	-	TRBJ2-7	TRBD2	CASQREGYEQYF	TGTGCCAGCCAGCGGGAGGGGTACGAGCAGTACTTC
17	TRBV3-1/TRBV3-2	-	TRBJ2-7	TRBD2	CASSPRQQTSGGYEQYF	TGTGCCAGCAGCCCTAGGCAGCAGACTAGCGGGGGCTACGAGCAGTACTTC
17	TRBV27	-	TRBJ2-3	TRBD2	CASSFRTSGRAGDTQYF	TGTGCCAGCAGTTTTCGGACTAGCGGGAGGGCCGGGGATACGCAGTATTTT
15	TRBV7-9	-	TRBJ1-1	-	CASSASGQMNTEAFF	TGTGCCAGCAGCGCCTCAGGTCAGATGAACACTGAAGCTTTCTTT
16	TRBV4-2	-	TRBJ1-2	-	CASSQEGPGQPYGYTF	TGTGCCAGCAGCCAAGAAGGGCCCGGACAGCCCTATGGCTACACCTTC
16	TRBV19	-	TRBJ2-1	TRBD1	CASSIVTGETGYEQFF	TGTGCCAGTAGTATAGTGACAGGGGAAACGGGCTATGAGCAGTTCTTC
16	TRBV6-4	-	TRBJ2-3	-	CASSEKYGGTTDTQYF	TGTGCCAGCAGTGAAAAGTACGGCGGGACCACAGATACGCAGTATTTT
15	TRBV19	-	TRBJ2-1	-	CASSIGRVTYNEQFF	TGTGCCAGTAGTATCGGCCGGGTGACCTACAATGAGCAGTTCTTC
16	TRBV7-9	-	TRBJ1-4	-	CASSSTAGVLNEKLFF	TGTGCCAGCAGCTCCACCGCAGGGGTTCTTAATGAAAAACTGTTTTTT
17	TRBV4-1	-	TRBJ2-4	TRBD2	CASSQSPSGTWENIQYF	TGCGCCAGCAGCCAATCCCCTAGCGGCACATGGGAAAACATTCAGTACTTC
14	TRBV5-6	once	TRBJ2-7	TRBD1	CASSNRQGAYEQYF	TGTGCCAGCAGCAACCGACAGGGGGCGTACGAGCAGTACTTC
15	TRBV21-1	-	TRBJ1-5	-	CASSPMSGLFQPQHF	TGTGCCAGCAGCCCTATGAGTGGACTTTTTCAGCCCCAGCATTTT
15	TRBV9	-	TRBJ2-2	TRBD1	CASSPRTGTDGELFF	TGTGCCAGCAGCCCTCGGACAGGGACCGACGGGGAGCTGTTTTTT
18	TRBV5-6	-	TRBJ2-6	TRBD1	CASSLGWDRGSGANVLTF	TGTGCCAGCAGCTTGGGATGGGACAGGGGCTCTGGGGCCAACGTCCTGACTTTC
15	TRBV5-6	-	TRBJ2-2	TRBD1	CASRKETGVTGELFF	TGTGCCAGCAGAAAGGAGACAGGGGTCACCGGGGAGCTGTTTTTT
16	TRBV7-7	-	TRBJ2-5	-	CASSLGFPGTQETQYF	TGTGCCAGCAGCTTAGGTTTCCCAGGCACCCAAGAGACCCAGTACTTC
14	TRBV9	-	TRBJ2-3	-	CASSVREITDTQYF	TGTGCCAGCAGCGTTCGGGAGATTACAGATACGCAGTATTTT
13	TRBV3-1/TRBV3-2	-	TRBJ1-1	-	CASSQESFGLAFF	TGTGCCAGCAGCCAAGAATCCTTTGGCTTGGCTTTCTTT
14	TRBV11-2	-	TRBJ2-7	-	CASTLSFSSYEQYF	TGTGCCAGCACCCTTAGCTTTAGCTCCTACGAGCAGTACTTC
13	TRBV2	few	TRBJ1-5	-	CASSWRSNQPQHF	TGTGCCAGCTCCTGGCGGAGCAATCAGCCCCAGCATTTT
14	TRBV2	-	TRBJ2-3	-	CASSDRTSGDTQYF	TGTGCCAGCAGTGACCGGACCAGCGGGGATACGCAGTATTTT
14	TRBV30	-	TRBJ1-5	-	CACTDGVGNQPQHF	TGTGCCTGTACCGACGGGGTAGGGAATCAGCCCCAGCATTTT
18	TRBV24-1	-	TRBJ2-1	TRBD2	CATSGGKGTSGRYNEQFF	TGTGCCACCAGTGGGGGAAAGGGGACTAGCGGGAGATACAATGAGCAGTTCTTC
14	TRBV9	once	TRBJ2-5	TRBD1	CASSVRQGGETQYF	TGTGCCAGCAGCGTACGACAGGGCGGAGAGACCCAGTACTTC
15	TRBV12-5	once	TRBJ1-1	TRBD1	CASGLGLQGPTEAFF	TGTGCTAGTGGTTTGGGCTTACAGGGGCCCACTGAAGCTTTCTTT
16	TRBV5-1	-	TRBJ2-2	TRBD1	CASSGAGGRSTGELFF	TGCGCCAGCAGCGGCGCAGGGGGTCGGTCCACCGGGGAGCTGTTTTTT
20	TRBV9	once	TRBJ2-6	TRBD2	CASSVARVLAGNSGANVLTF	TGTGCCAGCAGCGTAGCTAGGGTACTAGCGGGAAACTCTGGGGCCAACGTCCTGACTTTC
18	TRBV19	once	TRBJ1-2	TRBD1	CASSYFPGTGGAGYGYTF	TGTGCCAGTAGTTACTTCCCCGGGACAGGGGGCGCGGGCTATGGCTACACCTTC
15	TRBV24-1	once	TRBJ2-1	TRBD2	CATSDLAGGFNEQFF	TGTGCCACCAGTGATCTAGCGGGGGGATTCAATGAGCAGTTCTTC
12	TRBV28	-	TRBJ1-1	-	CASSLRTGFAFF	TGTGCCAGCAGTTTACGTACAGGGTTTGCTTTCTTT
13	TRBV27	-	TRBJ2-7	TRBD1	CASRGDRVSEQYF	TGTGCCAGCAGGGGGGACAGGGTTTCCGAGCAGTACTTC
13	TRBV10-3	-	TRBJ1-2	TRBD1	CAISERQGDGYTF	TGTGCCATCAGTGAACGACAGGGCGATGGCTACACCTTC
13	TRBV6-5	-	TRBJ1-1	-	CASSYSEGAEAFF	TGTGCCAGCAGTTACTCAGAAGGGGCTGAAGCTTTCTTT
15	TRBV2	-	TRBJ1-1	-	CASRPKGQLNTEAFF	TGTGCCAGCAGACCCAAAGGACAACTCAACACTGAAGCTTTCTTT
17	TRBV18	-	TRBJ2-2	-	CASSPPSSGGMAGELFF	TGTGCCAGCTCACCACCGAGTAGCGGAGGGATGGCCGGGGAGCTGTTTTTT